One and the same sample provided the 26 T cell receptor beta chains below, sequenced in a study of shared clonotypes between healthy human individuals. Some clones are missing from TCRdb's copy, which holds only in-frame ones; the method was immunoSEQ multiplex PCR. The sample comprises approximately 2.1 million clones, approximately 93% of which are singletons, and about 0.41% rests with the top ten. Sequencing was carried out using naive CD4+ T cells from PBMCs. The subset here: CD45RA+ positively selected. These receptors came from a man in his late teens or twenties in good health. Some clones in this sample may be carry-over from other donors' samples.

As for this clone: This sample includes further DNA sequences coding for the same CDR3. V usage is TRBV30 and J usage is TRBJ2-5, with 10 bases aligning to TRBD1. Per germline, CDR1 GTSNPN and CDR2 SVGIG (reference sequence). The V gene end was trimmed by 2 bases and the J gene end by 4 bases; junction bases not matched to a gene: 1. CDR3 length: 13 amino acids. CDR3 loop: CAWSRDRGETQYF. The DNA for the CDR3 is TGTGCCTGGAGTCGGGACAGGGGAGAGACCCAGTACTTC.

The chain is built from TRBV19 and TRBJ2-7; D perhaps matches TRBD1 (6 bases). Trimming pared 7 bases from V and 0 bases from J, leaving 13 bases between. The CDR3 runs 14 residues. The germline V gene encodes CDR1 LNHDA and CDR2 SQIVND (reference sequence). The CDR3 DNA sequence: TGTGCCAGTACCGCCGGGACATACTCCTACGAGCAGTACTTC. As protein: CASTAGTYSYEQYF. Drawing the rest from reference TRBV19 and TRBJ2-7, the complete variable domain is DGGITQSPKYLFRKEGQNVTLSCEQNLNHDAMYWYRQDPGQGLRLIYYSQIVNDFQKGDIAEGYSVSREKKESFPLTVTSAQKNPTAFYLCASTAGTYSYEQYFGPGTRLTVT.

V and J are TRBV5-4 and TRBJ2-2; no reliable D call. The CDR3 totals 15 residues. Trimming took 1 base from V and 0 from J, leaving 7 bases between them. CDR1 SGHNT and CDR2 YYREEE come from the germline V gene (reference sequence). CDR3 bases: TGTGCCAGCAGCTTGACAGCGTCGAACACCGGGGAGCTGTTTTTT. Its translation: CASSLTASNTGELFF. Variable domain in full (rest from reference TRBV5-4 and TRBJ2-2): ETGVTQSPTHLIKTRGQQVTLRCSSQSGHNTVSWYQQALGQGPQFIFQYYREEENGRGNFPPRFSGLQFPNYSSELNVNALELDDSALYLCASSLTASNTGELFFGEGSRLTVL.

V and J are TRBV7-2 and TRBJ2-7, with 11 bases lining up with TRBD1. CDR3 length: 16 amino acids. The germline V gene encodes CDR1 SGHTA and CDR2 FQGNSA. Trimming cost V 4 bases and J 2 bases; bases outside gene matches: 7. The CDR3 spells CASSYWTGQGAYEQYF. CDR3 nucleotides: TGTGCCAGCAGCTATTGGACGGGACAGGGGGCCTACGAGCAGTACTTC.

The chain employs TRBV18 and TRBJ2-6; possible D gene TRBD1, 5 bases. Trimming stripped 2 bases from V and 2 bases from J, with 10 bases between. This CDR3 spans 16 amino acids. Per germline, CDR1 KGHSH and CDR2 LQKENI. Here the CDR3 DNA reads TGTGCCAGCTCACCAGAAGGGGCCCCTGGGGCCAACGTCCTGACTTTC. Its translation is CASSPEGAPGANVLTF.

This chain links TRBV28 with TRBJ1-2; no clear D. Germline assignment: CDR1 MDHEN and CDR2 SYDVKM. CDR3 length: 12 amino acids. The V gene lost 1 base and the J gene lost 6 bases, with 6 bases spanning the gap. The CDR3 region is CASSLYGDGYTF. DNA for the CDR3: TGTGCCAGCAGTTTATATGGGGATGGCTACACCTTC.

V and J are TRBV5-1 and TRBJ2-7, with TRBD2 matching over 8 bases. Unmatched junction bases numbered 12, after V lost 4 bases and J lost 3 bases. From germline, CDR1 is SGHRS and CDR2 YFSETQ. The CDR3 is 16 residues long. The CDR3 reads CASSRAGVAGSYEQYF. Written as DNA, the CDR3 is TGCGCCAGCAGCCGGGCAGGAGTAGCGGGAAGCTACGAGCAGTACTTC.

The chain is built from TRBV27 and TRBJ2-7, with 12 bases lining up with TRBD1. The CDR3 spans 15 residues. V shed 5 bases, J shed 6 bases, and the junction held 8 bases outside the gene matches. Germline-derived CDR1 and CDR2 are MNHEY and SMNVEV (reference sequence). CDR3 protein: CASSGRDRGRPEQYF. CDR3 nucleotide sequence: TGTGCCAGCAGTGGCCGGGACAGGGGGCGACCCGAGCAGTACTTC.

V usage is TRBV7-9 and J usage is TRBJ2-3; D not certain. The germline V and J ends were trimmed by 5 bases and 2 bases, with 11 bases remaining between them. Germline V gene sequence: CDR1 SEHNR, CDR2 FQNEAQ (reference sequence). The length of the CDR3 is 14 residues. The CDR3 reads CASSARRSTDTQYF. The CDR3 coding sequence is TGTGCCAGCAGCGCGCGACGGTCCACAGATACGCAGTATTTT.

Turning to this clone: Other DNA sequences in this specimen translate into the identical CDR3. The chain has TRBV5-1 and TRBJ2-2, with 8 positions matching TRBD2. The CDR3 is 15 amino acids. V lost 4 bases and J lost 0; bases outside the gene matches: 2. Germline V gene sequence: CDR1 SGHRS, CDR2 YFSETQ. This chain's CDR3 is CASSPGLANTGELFF. The CDR3 coding sequence is TGCGCCAGCAGCCCGGGACTAGCGAACACCGGGGAGCTGTTTTTT.

In the case of this clone: Other DNA sequences in the sample encode the same CDR3. The chain recombines TRBV28 with TRBJ1-5; no clear D gene. The germline V and J ends were trimmed by 2 bases and 1 base, with 9 bases remaining between them. The CDR3 totals 15 residues. Germline V gene sequence: CDR1 MDHEN, CDR2 SYDVKM. This CDR3 reads CASSLPPGSNQPQHF. The CDR3 nucleotides are TGTGCCAGCAGTTTACCCCCAGGAAGCAATCAGCCCCAGCATTTT.

Details on this clone: The junction shows a germline mismatch at one end, possibly a read error. The genes are TRBV5-1 and TRBJ2-7; D gene uncertain. This CDR3 has 15 residues. Germline CDR1 reads SGHRS; CDR2 reads YFSETQ. The CDR3 nucleotides are TGCGCCAGCAGGTTGGCCGACCTCAGCTCCTACGAGCAGTACTTC. It translates to CASRLADLSSYEQYF. Filled out from reference TRBV5-1 and TRBJ2-7, the complete variable domain reads KAGVTQTPRYLIKTRGQQVTLSCSPISGHRSVSWYQQTPGQGLQFLFEYFSETQRNKGNFPGRFSGRQFSNSRSEMNVSTLELGDSALYLCASRLADLSSYEQYFGPGTRLTVT.

Written as DNA, the CDR3 is TGTGCCATCAGCCCCTACTCCTACAATGAGCAGTTCTTC. Protein product: CAISPYSYNEQFF. The chain uses TRBV10-3 and TRBJ2-1; D not resolved. The CDR3 runs 13 residues. V was cut by 6 bases and J by 0 bases, with 6 bases left in between. Germline-derived CDR1 and CDR2 are ENHRY and SYGVKD.

A single count supports this clone. The CDR3, as DNA: TGTGCCAGCAGTCGCGGGCCCGACTACGAGCAGTACTTC. This encodes CASSRGPDYEQYF. The chain combines TRBV27 with TRBJ2-7; D perhaps matches TRBD2 (5 bases). This CDR3 contains 13 residues. Germline V gene data show CDR1 as MNHEY and CDR2 as SMNVEV (reference sequence). Trimming cost V 5 bases and J 3 bases, with 11 bases left between them.

This clone was observed a single time. This sample also contains other DNA sequences that code for the same CDR3. J is TRBJ2-2 and V is TRBV27; D gene uncertain. The CDR3 is 16 residues long. Germline V lookup: CDR1 MNHEY, CDR2 SMNVEV (reference sequence). V lost 1 base and J lost 0, with 9 bases in between. The CDR3 DNA reads TGTGCCAGCAGTTTATTGGTCCTGGCGAACACCGGGGAGCTGTTTTTT. Its translation: CASSLLVLANTGELFF.

The chain has TRBV7-9 and TRBJ1-4; D uncertain. The CDR3 is 14 residues long. Trimming left V 3 bases short and J 6 bases short, with 11 bases between. The germline CDR1 and CDR2 sequences are SEHNR and FQNEAQ (reference sequence). The CDR3 DNA sequence: TGTGCCAGCAGCTTTTACACTTCAGATGAAAAACTGTTTTTT. Protein sequence: CASSFYTSDEKLFF.

The chain uses TRBV20-1 and TRBJ2-1; D uncertain. This CDR3 has 11 amino acids. The V end lost 5 bases, the J end lost 9 bases, and 11 bases lay between the germline ends. Per the germline V gene, CDR1 is DFQATT and CDR2 is SNEGSKA (reference sequence). CDR3 nucleotides: TGCAGTGCTGCCCCCGCTAGTGAGCAGTTCTTC. Its translation is CSAAPASEQFF.

The chain has TRBV27 and TRBJ2-5; D remains ambiguous. V shed 4 bases and J shed 1 base, with 13 bases lying between them. Per the germline V gene, CDR1 is MNHEY and CDR2 is SMNVEV (reference sequence). CDR3 length: 15 residues. CDR3 protein: CASSSPRRSQETQYF. The CDR3 DNA is TGTGCCAGCAGTTCCCCCCGGCGGAGCCAAGAGACCCAGTACTTC.

V is TRBV29-1 and J is TRBJ2-5; D remains ambiguous. The CDR3 spans 13 residues. Germline CDR1 is SQVTM and CDR2 is ANQGSEA. V lost 2 bases, J lost 10 bases, and 17 bases lay in between. The CDR3 nucleotides read TGCAGCGTTGAAAGTCTAGTACCCAGAGACCAGTACTTC. Translated, it gives CSVESLVPRDQYF.

This sequence joins TRBV28 and TRBJ2-3; TRBD2 matches at 7 bases. Per the germline V gene, CDR1 is MDHEN and CDR2 is SYDVKM. The CDR3 contains 16 residues. The junction had 12 bases not matched to a gene; V was cut back by 7 bases and J by 2 bases. In DNA form, the CDR3 reads TGTGCCAGCACCGATCGAAGCGGGGCTAACACAGATACGCAGTATTTT. Its protein is CASTDRSGANTDTQYF.

The J gene is TRBJ1-2, the V gene TRBV19, with TRBD1 as a possible D gene (6 bases). Germline CDR1 reads LNHDA; CDR2 reads SQIVND (reference sequence). Trimming removed 5 bases at V and 3 bases at J, with 16 bases between. The CDR3 is 15 residues long. The CDR3, as DNA: TGTGCCAGTAGTCCCCGGGGGGCCCTCTACTATGGCTACACCTTC. It specifies CASSPRGALYYGYTF.

The chain is built from TRBV27 and TRBJ2-7; tentative D call: TRBD2 (6 bases). This CDR3 has 15 residues. Per germline, CDR1 MNHEY and CDR2 SMNVEV (reference sequence). V was trimmed by 1 base and J by 4 bases, leaving 14 bases between them. The CDR3 here is CASSLYPGEPYEQYF. The DNA of the CDR3 is TGTGCCAGCAGTTTATACCCGGGAGAGCCTTACGAGCAGTACTTC.

The chain combines TRBV2 with TRBJ2-1, with 9 bases identical to TRBD1. V lost 6 bases to trimming and J lost 9 bases; unmatched junction nucleotides: 12. CDR3 length: 15 residues. Germline V CDR1 and CDR2: SNHLY, FYNNEI. This CDR3 is CASRTGTGSFGEQFF. CDR3 bases: TGTGCCAGCAGAACCGGGACAGGGAGCTTTGGTGAGCAGTTCTTC.

The chain recombines TRBV6-5 with TRBJ2-3; 8 nucleotides match TRBD2. The J segment lost 2 bases and the V segment lost 6 bases, leaving 4 bases of the junction unmatched. Germline CDR1 and CDR2: MNHEY and SVGAGI. The CDR3 is made up of 14 amino acids. The CDR3: CASSSGSNTDTQYF. The CDR3 DNA is TGTGCCAGCAGCAGCGGGAGCAACACAGATACGCAGTATTTT.

The chain joins TRBV7-7 to TRBJ2-5, with no clear D. The CDR3 covers 14 residues. Germline V gene data show CDR1 as SSHAT and CDR2 as FNYEAQ (reference sequence). V dropped 0 bases and J dropped 4 bases, with 9 bases sitting between them. CDR3 region: CASSLAGSGETQYF. As DNA, the CDR3 is TGTGCCAGCAGCTTAGCGGGTTCTGGAGAGACCCAGTACTTC.

This clone was picked up one time. The chain uses TRBV9 and TRBJ1-4, with a weak D call TRBD1 (6 bases). V gave up 4 bases and J gave up 5 bases, with 12 bases separating them. This CDR3 is 14 amino acids long. Germline V gene sequence: CDR1 SGDLS, CDR2 YYNGEE. This chain's CDR3 is CASSPGTRNEKLFF. For the CDR3, the DNA is TGTGCCAGCAGCCCCGGGACACGGAATGAAAAACTGTTTTTT.